This T cell receptor beta chain was sequenced during a study of T-cell memory formation after mild COVID-19. This CDR3 is 12 amino acids long. From germline, CDR1 is DFQATT and CDR2 SNEGSKA (reference sequence). This clonotype was counted only a few times. Each CDR3 protein gets one entry after TCRdb re-called the 5' RACE reads with MiXCR. The data contain roughly 500,000 distinct CDR3 sequences, around 20% of them singletons. The source of this sequence is an adult woman who had mild COVID-19 (a few samples of this study predate the infection). Cell type and time point are not known. The V call is TRBV20-1, the J call TRBJ2-7; D remains ambiguous. The source material was PBMCs or a T cell subset sorted from them (not recorded which). The DNA of the CDR3 is TGCAGCGTTAAGGGCGGCCGCTACGAGCAGTACTTC. It translates to CSVKGGRYEQYF.